The clone carrying this T cell receptor beta chain was seen a handful of times. The antigen remains undetermined. The record originates from a study of T cell repertoires in cytomegalovirus infection. The CDR3 has 15 residues. The V end was cut by 3 bases, the J end by 3 bases, with 11 bases between. Germline V gives CDR1 KGHDR, CDR2 SFDVKD. TCRdb re-derived calls from the reads in MiXCR, one entry per CDR3 protein. The table includes 380,000 or so distinct CDR3 sequences, 34% detected once. V gene TRBV24-1 combines with J gene TRBJ2-1; D might be TRBD1 or TRBD2, each matching 5 bases. This TCR derives from a human donor in good health (CMV status not recorded). Some clones in this sample may be carry-over from other donors' samples. Sequenced here: cultured PBMCs, sampled from culture after CMV antigen stimulation. CDR3 amino acids: CATSDPGRNYNEQFF. The CDR3 DNA follows: TGTGCCACCAGTGATCCGGGACGGAACTACAATGAGCAGTTCTTC.